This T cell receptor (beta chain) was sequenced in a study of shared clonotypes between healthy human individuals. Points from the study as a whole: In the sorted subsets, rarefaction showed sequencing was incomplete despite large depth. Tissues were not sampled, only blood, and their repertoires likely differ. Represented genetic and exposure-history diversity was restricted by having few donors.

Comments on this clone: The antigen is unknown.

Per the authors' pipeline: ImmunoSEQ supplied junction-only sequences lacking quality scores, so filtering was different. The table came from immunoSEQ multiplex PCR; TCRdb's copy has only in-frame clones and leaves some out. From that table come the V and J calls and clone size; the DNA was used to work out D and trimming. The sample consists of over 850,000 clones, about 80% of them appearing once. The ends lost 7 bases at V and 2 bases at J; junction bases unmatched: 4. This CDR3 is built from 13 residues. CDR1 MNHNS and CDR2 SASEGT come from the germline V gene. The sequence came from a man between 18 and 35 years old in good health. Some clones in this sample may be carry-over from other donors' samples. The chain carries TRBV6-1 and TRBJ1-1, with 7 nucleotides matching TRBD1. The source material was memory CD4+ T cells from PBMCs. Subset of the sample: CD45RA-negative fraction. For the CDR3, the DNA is TGTGCCAGCATCCGGACAGGCAACACTGAAGCTTTCTTT. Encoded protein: CASIRTGNTEAFF.